This T cell receptor beta chain derives from a study of CD8 T cells in Susac syndrome. Reverse transcription used roughly 0.45 to 1 ug RNA and random hexamers. From the immunoSEQ multiplex PCR reads, TCRdb called clonotypes with MiXCR, one entry per CDR3 protein. The repertoire holds 71,000 or so distinct CDR3 sequences, with 93% as singletons. The clonotype was recovered from a human donor with Susac syndrome. The specimen was CD4+ T cells from PBMCs.

The chain's CDR3 is CASSQDLHTEAFF. The CDR3 DNA follows: TGTGCCAGCAGCCAAGATCTGCACACTGAAGCTTTCTTT. J is TRBJ1-1 and V is TRBV4-2; no definite D call. With 0 bases removed from V and 3 bases from J, the gap between germline ends came to 5 bases. CDR3 length: 13 residues. The V gene's germline CDR1 is LGHNA and CDR2 YNFKEQ.